This T cell receptor (beta chain) was profiled in a study of blood T cell repertoires in COVID-19. On the study more broadly: COVID-19 samples, acute and convalescent, were from the United States, Italy and Spain.

V lost 0 bases and J 1 base, leaving 13 bases between the germline ends. The CDR3 has 17 residues. How the authors handled the data: Reference gene primer amplification gave nucleated cell count estimates. Clones were read by immunoSEQ multiplex PCR, and TCRdb kept only the in-frame ones, dropping some. V, J and clone size derive from that table, while D and trimming were established from the DNA sequence. The repertoire holds approximately 94,000 clones, just over 90% seen once, with approximately 2.2% in the top ten. This TCR was sampled from a man aged 45-60 years with active COVID-19. V usage is TRBV23-1 and J usage is TRBJ2-4; TRBD2 might be the D (6 bases). TRBV23-1 is known as an ORF, though its function is uncertain. The sample was peripheral blood. The CDR3 spells CASSQSRLAFAKNIQYF. CDR3 nucleotide sequence: TGCGCCAGCAGTCAATCAAGGCTAGCGTTTGCCAAAAACATTCAGTACTTC.